Listed below are T cell receptor beta chains from one sample, sequenced in a study of T cell responses to AZD1222 COVID-19 vaccine. Data came from immunoSEQ multiplex PCR; TCRdb stores just in-frame clones and leaves some out. The table includes 130,000 to 150,000 clones, around 93% detected once. The input for sequencing was peripheral blood, taken on day 0 of AZD1222 vaccination. The receptors here all came from an adult in good health. Each CDR3 is given with its conserved first and last residue. Each record gives: J gene, clone size, V gene, D gene, CDR3 protein, CDR3 DNA. A D gene is named only where the DNA matches it firmly. Where a row states a size, it is once, few, many or the class of an expanded clone; other rows omit it.

TRBJ2-1	-	TRBV6-5	-	CASGSTVTSYNEQFF	TGTGCCAGCGGATCTACGGTTACCTCCTACAATGAGCAGTTCTTC
TRBJ2-3	-	TRBV9	-	CASSVGQRDTQYF	TGTGCCAGCAGCGTAGGACAGCGGGATACGCAGTATTTT
TRBJ2-6	-	TRBV24-1	TRBD2	CATSGTGRGGDGANVLTF	TGTGCCACCAGTGGAACAGGTCGGGGAGGGGACGGGGCCAACGTCCTGACTTTC
TRBJ2-7	-	TRBV7-2	-	CASSLELKHEQYF	TGTGCCAGCAGCTTAGAGCTGAAGCACGAGCAGTACTTC
TRBJ1-6	-	TRBV3-1/TRBV3-2	-	CASSQGDPHPLHF	TGTGCCAGCAGCCAAGGGGACCCACACCCCCTCCACTTT
TRBJ1-5	-	TRBV2	-	CASSEAGQLYQPQHF	TGTGCCAGCAGTGAAGCCGGTCAGCTTTATCAGCCCCAGCATTTT
TRBJ1-2	-	TRBV19	-	CASSARLRANYGYTF	TGTGCCAGTAGTGCCAGACTACGGGCCAACTATGGCTACACCTTC
TRBJ1-2	-	TRBV6-1	-	CASSERQVYGYTF	TGTGCCAGCAGTGAACGGCAGGTCTATGGCTACACCTTC
TRBJ2-5	-	TRBV18	TRBD1	CASSPPGQKETQYF	TGTGCCAGCTCACCACCGGGACAGAAAGAGACCCAGTACTTC
TRBJ2-3	-	TRBV4-3	TRBD2	CASSQLAGGPIDTQYF	TGCGCCAGCAGCCAATTAGCGGGGGGGCCGATAGATACGCAGTATTTT
TRBJ2-1	-	TRBV18	TRBD1	CASSSTGDNEQFF	TGTGCCAGCTCATCGACAGGGGACAATGAGCAGTTCTTC
TRBJ1-3	-	TRBV7-2	-	CASSIRPPEADYSGNTIYF	TGTGCCAGCAGCATACGCCCTCCCGAAGCGGATTACTCTGGAAACACCATATATTTT
TRBJ2-2	-	TRBV24-1	-	CATSDLPGFAGELFF	TGTGCCACCAGTGATTTGCCAGGGTTTGCCGGGGAGCTGTTTTTT
TRBJ1-5	-	TRBV28	TRBD1	CAISTGQGQPQHF	TGTGCCATTTCGACGGGACAGGGTCAGCCCCAGCATTTT
TRBJ2-1	-	TRBV11-1	TRBD2	CASSSGLAGVFF	TGTGCCAGCAGCTCGGGACTAGCGGGAGTGTTCTTC
TRBJ2-1	-	TRBV10-3	TRBD1	CAIRQGASYNEQFF	TGTGCCATCAGACAGGGGGCATCCTACAATGAGCAGTTCTTC
TRBJ1-3	-	TRBV4-3	-	CASSQGKGPSVGNTIYF	TGCGCCAGCAGCCAAGGCAAGGGCCCCTCCGTTGGAAACACCATATATTTT
TRBJ2-3	-	TRBV7-2	TRBD1	CASSFDRADTQYF	TGTGCCAGCAGCTTCGACAGGGCAGATACGCAGTATTTT
TRBJ2-5	-	TRBV2	-	CASGSETQYF	TGTGCCAGCGGGTCAGAGACCCAGTACTTC
TRBJ2-1	-	TRBV11-2	-	CASSFAANEQFF	TGTGCCAGCAGCTTCGCGGCCAATGAGCAGTTCTTC
TRBJ2-3	-	TRBV9	-	CASSVLGTPDTQYF	TGTGCCAGCAGCGTTCTGGGAACCCCAGATACGCAGTATTTT
TRBJ2-7	few	TRBV5-5	TRBD2	CASSSLAGTGSYEQYF	TGTGCCAGCAGCTCCCTAGCGGGGACTGGCTCCTACGAGCAGTACTTC
TRBJ2-7	-	TRBV29-1	TRBD1	CSVTRDRGPYEQYF	TGCAGCGTTACCCGGGACAGGGGGCCCTACGAGCAGTACTTC
TRBJ1-1	-	TRBV11-3	-	CASRWMNTEAFF	TGTGCCAGCAGGTGGATGAACACTGAAGCTTTCTTT
TRBJ2-1	-	TRBV27	TRBD2	CASLRRFSWSGTSGRESYNEQFF	TGTGCCAGTTTACGGAGGTTTTCCTGGTCCGGGACTAGCGGGAGGGAAAGTTACAATGAGCAGTTCTTC
TRBJ2-3	-	TRBV5-1	-	CASSLDGPHMGTQYF	TGCGCCAGCAGCTTAGACGGACCCCATATGGGGACGCAGTATTTT
TRBJ2-7	-	TRBV15	-	CATSRGPSYEQYF	TGTGCCACCAGCAGGGGACCCTCCTACGAGCAGTACTTC
TRBJ1-1	-	TRBV11-3	-	CASSLNKDGNTEAFF	TGTGCCAGCAGCTTGAATAAGGACGGAAACACTGAAGCTTTCTTT
TRBJ1-1	-	TRBV19	TRBD1	CASSLGQVNTEAFF	TGTGCCAGTAGTTTGGGACAGGTTAACACTGAAGCTTTCTTT
TRBJ1-6	-	TRBV11-3	TRBD1	CASSSFGTDNSPLHF	TGTGCCAGCAGCTCGTTTGGGACAGATAATTCACCCCTCCACTTT
TRBJ2-5	-	TRBV7-9	TRBD2	CASSVTSGGQETQYF	TGTGCCAGCAGCGTGACTAGCGGGGGACAAGAGACCCAGTACTTC
TRBJ2-1	once	TRBV10-2	-	CASRPALGNEQFF	TGCGCCAGCAGACCCGCCCTGGGTAATGAGCAGTTCTTC
TRBJ1-2	-	TRBV18	-	CASSEIQGVTNYGYTF	TGTGCCAGCTCAGAAATTCAGGGAGTCACTAACTATGGCTACACCTTC
TRBJ1-4	-	TRBV7-6	-	CASSLGPSGKLFF	TGTGCCAGCAGCTTAGGACCTTCCGGAAAACTGTTTTTT
TRBJ1-4	once	TRBV19	-	CATSPGRANEKLFF	TGTGCCACCTCCCCGGGGCGAGCTAATGAAAAACTGTTTTTT
TRBJ1-2	-	TRBV19	TRBD1	CASSYLVRDRGRPYGYTF	TGTGCCAGTAGCTACCTTGTCCGGGACAGGGGGCGCCCCTATGGCTACACCTTC